Below, 20 T cell receptor beta chains from the same sample are listed, as sequenced in a study of blood T cells in healthy people across ages. Alongside a J-beta primer mix, a sample-barcoded 5' primer served in a second PCR lasting about 7 to 12 cycles. TCRdb recomputed calls from the 5' RACE reads with MiXCR, one row per CDR3 protein. The table lists roughly 1,500,000 distinct CDR3 sequences, 30% to 40% of them singletons, with roughly 12% in the top ten. Sequencing was performed on blood. These receptors all stem from a woman in her thirties in good health.

In its sample, this clonotype was seen many times. The chain is built from TRBV4-1 and TRBJ2-5; D gene ambiguous. The germline gives CDR1 MGHRA, CDR2 YSYEKL. This CDR3 is built from 15 residues. Deletions cut 1 base from V and 2 bases from J, with 11 bases between. The CDR3 loop reads CASSQGVNAQETQYF. The CDR3 DNA reads as TGCGCCAGCAGCCAAGGGGTAAATGCTCAAGAGACCCAGTACTTC.

This clonotype was recorded a few times. V and J are TRBV29-1 and TRBJ2-7; 9 bases agree with TRBD1. The V and J ends lost 4 bases and 6 bases, in that order; junction bases with no gene match: 7. There are 13 residues in the CDR3. Looked up from germline, CDR1 is SQVTM and CDR2 is ANQGSEA. CDR3 residues: CSVVVQGAGEQYF. The CDR3, as DNA: TGCAGCGTTGTCGTACAGGGGGCCGGCGAGCAGTACTTC.

The rearrangement joins TRBV5-1 to TRBJ2-3; TRBD2 matches at 8 bases. The germline gives CDR1 SGHRS, CDR2 YFSETQ. The CDR3 extends over 14 amino acids. V gave up 6 bases and J gave up 3 bases; unmatched junction bases: 6. This chain's CDR3 is CASKRTSLTDTQYF. CDR3 bases: TGCGCCAGCAAGAGGACTAGCCTAACAGATACGCAGTATTTT.

This rearrangement joins TRBV5-1 to TRBJ2-7; 13 bases are shared with TRBD2. Losses at the gene ends were 4 bases for V and 7 bases for J; bases not matched to a gene: 11. This CDR3 contains 16 residues. Germline loops: CDR1 SGHRS, CDR2 YFSETQ. CDR3 DNA: TGCGCCAGCAGCCCACAACTAGCGGGAGGGCCGAGGGAGCAGTACTTC. Residues: CASSPQLAGGPREQYF.

Note on this clonotype: Germline and junction disagree at one end, which may indicate a read error. The chain joins TRBV5-4 to TRBJ2-5, with D possibly TRBD1 on 6 matching bases. The CDR3 runs 12 residues. CDR1 is SGHNT and CDR2 is YYREEE in the germline V gene (reference sequence). The CDR3 reads CTSSNREETQYF. For the CDR3, the DNA is TGTACCAGCAGTAACAGGGAGGAGACCCAGTACTTC.

The rearrangement links TRBV20-1 to TRBJ2-5; no firm D call. The CDR3 is made up of 15 amino acids. V was shortened by 6 bases and J by 5 bases, with 22 bases between the two germline ends. Looked up from germline, CDR1 is DFQATT and CDR2 is SNEGSKA (reference sequence). DNA for the CDR3: TGCAGTGCGCATCTCGTAGGGCCCGGCTGGGAGACCCAGTACTTC. The encoded protein is CSAHLVGPGWETQYF.

V gene TRBV5-1 combines with J gene TRBJ1-5, with unresolved D. V was cut by 2 bases and J by 3 bases, with 33 bases left in between. This CDR3 spans 22 amino acids. CDR1 and CDR2 (germline): SGHRS, YFSETQ. The CDR3 region is CASSFDSASKKVVNRTNQPQHF. DNA of the CDR3: TGCGCCAGCAGCTTTGACTCAGCGTCCAAAAAGGTAGTGAACCGAACCAATCAGCCCCAGCATTTT.

This clonotype was observed a handful of times. The chain employs TRBV7-9 and TRBJ1-2; tentative D call: TRBD1 (5 bases). This CDR3 has 17 residues. CDR1 is SEHNR, CDR2 FQNEAQ, per germline (reference sequence). With 2 bases removed from V and 2 bases from J, the gap between germline ends came to 18 bases. CDR3 sequence (DNA): TGTGCCAGCAGCTTACCAGGGTTCAGGGAGGGGAACTATGGCTACACCTTC. This gives the protein CASSLPGFREGNYGYTF.

On this clonotype itself: At one end, the junction sequence differs from germline, possibly due to a read error. The chain joins TRBV2 to TRBJ2-7; D is unclear. This CDR3 has 14 residues. The V gene's germline CDR1 is SNHLY and CDR2 FYNNEI. CDR3 protein: CACRQESNSYEQYF. The CDR3 DNA is TGTGCCTGCAGGCAGGAATCTAACAGCTACGAGCAGTACTTC.

The J gene is TRBJ2-4, the V gene TRBV19, with a possible D match to TRBD2 (6 bases). Germline lookup yields CDR1 LNHDA and CDR2 SQIVND (reference sequence). This CDR3 spans 13 amino acids. V was shortened by 6 bases and J by 5 bases, with 11 bases between the two germline ends. CDR3 in amino acids: CASSAGTQNIQYF. CDR3 nucleotide sequence: TGTGCCAGTAGCGCAGGGACTCAAAACATTCAGTACTTC.

This clonotype showed up just a few times. V and J are TRBV20-1 and TRBJ2-3, with 10 bases matching TRBD1. Germline CDR1 is DFQATT and CDR2 is SNEGSKA (reference sequence). V was pared by 3 bases and J by 0 bases, with 3 bases of the junction left unmatched. This CDR3 is 15 amino acids long. CDR3 bases: TGCAGTGCTAGTCGACAGGGGGCGAGCACAGATACGCAGTATTTT. Protein product: CSASRQGASTDTQYF.

The gene calls are TRBV28 and TRBJ1-2; 7 nucleotides line up with TRBD1. The CDR3 totals 17 residues. In germline, CDR1 is MDHEN, CDR2 SYDVKM. After removal of 2 bases from V and 4 bases from J, the junction contained 13 bases not matched to a gene. Here the CDR3 reads CASSLEKKGGPFYGYTF. CDR3 DNA: TGTGCCAGCAGTTTAGAGAAGAAAGGGGGCCCTTTCTATGGCTACACCTTC.

J is TRBJ2-7 and V is TRBV10-3; 7 bases map to TRBD1. The CDR3 runs 14 residues. Germline V gives CDR1 ENHRY, CDR2 SYGVKD. Trimming removed 7 bases from V and 12 bases from J; junction bases left unmatched: 18. The CDR3: CAIKKEGQRETRYF. CDR3 nucleotides: TGTGCCATCAAAAAAGAGGGACAGAGGGAGACCCGGTACTTC.

This clonotype was counted a few times. This chain connects TRBV3-1 to TRBJ2-7, with D tentatively TRBD1 or TRBD2 (5 bases each). Germline V gene sequence: CDR1 LGHDT, CDR2 YNNKEL (reference sequence). V lost 4 bases to trimming and J lost 2 bases, with 15 bases between them. The CDR3 extends over 15 amino acids. This CDR3 reads CASSLIPGPTYEQYF. The CDR3 nucleotides are TGTGCCAGCAGCCTCATACCGGGGCCGACCTACGAGCAGTACTTC.

This clonotype was picked up a small number of times. In nucleotides, the CDR3 is TGCAGTGCTCTAGGCCGGACAGGGTCCCTCAGAAACTATGGCTACACCTTC. Residues: CSALGRTGSLRNYGYTF. The V and J genes are TRBV20-1 and TRBJ1-2; 8 bases match TRBD1. Germline V gives CDR1 DFQATT, CDR2 SNEGSKA (reference sequence). The CDR3 is made up of 17 amino acids. V lost 5 bases, J lost 2 bases, and 16 bases stayed unmatched.

The chain is built from TRBV7-2 and TRBJ2-7; possibly TRBD1 for D (6 bases). The germline V gene has CDR1 SGHTA and CDR2 FQGNSA. Between the trimmed V and J ends, which lost 3 bases and 6 bases, there was a span of 15 bases. The CDR3 has 14 amino acids. Here the CDR3 reads CASSLVRGSTEQYF. The CDR3 bases are TGTGCCAGCAGCTTGGTCAGGGGATCGACCGAGCAGTACTTC.

The chain employs TRBV20-1 and TRBJ1-5, with 7 bases identical to TRBD1. V dropped 3 bases and J dropped 7; count of bases not matched to a gene: 12. CDR1 and CDR2 from the germline V gene are DFQATT and SNEGSKA (reference sequence). The CDR3 consists of 15 residues. Written as DNA, the CDR3 is TGCAGTGCTAGGACGCGACAGGGAGAAGGCCAGCCCCAGCATTTT. Translating it yields CSARTRQGEGQPQHF.

The chain has TRBV6-6 and TRBJ2-5, with 9 bases lining up with TRBD2. The germline V gene encodes CDR1 MNHNY and CDR2 SVGAGI (reference sequence). The CDR3 covers 16 residues. The V segment lost 4 bases and the J segment 7 bases; nucleotides outside the gene matches: 13. The CDR3 protein is CASSSQDLAGTRTQYF. The CDR3 region has the DNA TGTGCCAGCAGTTCCCAGGATCTAGCGGGGACCAGGACCCAGTACTTC.

This clonotype was counted between two and nine times. The chain has TRBV3-1 and TRBJ1-2; no clear D. CDR1 is LGHDT, CDR2 YNNKEL, per germline (reference sequence). The CDR3 sequence is 12 residues long. Between the trimmed V and J ends, which lost 1 base and 8 bases, there was a span of 8 bases. The CDR3 protein is CASSQVVRGYTF. DNA of the CDR3: TGTGCCAGCAGCCAAGTGGTGCGGGGCTACACCTTC.

The gene calls are TRBV29-1 and TRBJ1-1; no firm D call. The CDR3 length is 13 residues. Per germline, CDR1 SQVTM and CDR2 ANQGSEA. V was pared by 5 bases and J by 2 bases, with 12 bases between. The CDR3 region has the DNA TGCAGCGTTTCCGGGGTCCTTAACACTGAAGCTTTCTTT. It encodes CSVSGVLNTEAFF.